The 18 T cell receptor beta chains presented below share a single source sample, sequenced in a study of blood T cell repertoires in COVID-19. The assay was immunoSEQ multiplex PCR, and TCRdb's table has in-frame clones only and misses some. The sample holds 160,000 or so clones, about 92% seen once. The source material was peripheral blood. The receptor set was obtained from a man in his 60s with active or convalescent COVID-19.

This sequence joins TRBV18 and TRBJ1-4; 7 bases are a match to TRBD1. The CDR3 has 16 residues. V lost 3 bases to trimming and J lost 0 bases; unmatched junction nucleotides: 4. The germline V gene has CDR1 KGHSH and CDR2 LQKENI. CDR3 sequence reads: CASSPTGPATNEKLFF. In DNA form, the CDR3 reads TGTGCCAGCTCACCGACAGGGCCTGCAACTAATGAAAAACTGTTTTTT.

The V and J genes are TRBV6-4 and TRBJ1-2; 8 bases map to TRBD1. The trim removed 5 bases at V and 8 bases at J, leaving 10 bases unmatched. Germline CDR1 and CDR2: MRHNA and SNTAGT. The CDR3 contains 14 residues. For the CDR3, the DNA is TGTGCCAGCAGTACCCAGGGGGCATCGGGAGGCTACACCTTC. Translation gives CASSTQGASGGYTF.

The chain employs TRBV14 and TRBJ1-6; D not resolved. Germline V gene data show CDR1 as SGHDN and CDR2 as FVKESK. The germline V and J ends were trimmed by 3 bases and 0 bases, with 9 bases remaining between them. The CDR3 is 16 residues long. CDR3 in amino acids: CASSHRKSSYNSPLHF. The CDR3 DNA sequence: TGTGCCAGCAGCCACAGGAAAAGCTCCTATAATTCACCCCTCCACTTT.

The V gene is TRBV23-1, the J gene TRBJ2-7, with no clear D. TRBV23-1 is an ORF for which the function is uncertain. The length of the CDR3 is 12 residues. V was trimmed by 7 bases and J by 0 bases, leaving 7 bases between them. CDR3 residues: CASNYTSYEQYF. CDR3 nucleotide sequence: TGCGCCAGCAACTACACCTCCTACGAGCAGTACTTC.

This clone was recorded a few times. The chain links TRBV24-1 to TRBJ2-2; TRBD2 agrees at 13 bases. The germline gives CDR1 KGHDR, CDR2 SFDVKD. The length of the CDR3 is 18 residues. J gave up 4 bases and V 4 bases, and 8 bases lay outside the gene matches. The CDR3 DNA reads TGTGCCACCAGTGAGGCCGGGACTAGCGGGGCGGGCACCGGGGAGCTGTTTTTT. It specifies CATSEAGTSGAGTGELFF.

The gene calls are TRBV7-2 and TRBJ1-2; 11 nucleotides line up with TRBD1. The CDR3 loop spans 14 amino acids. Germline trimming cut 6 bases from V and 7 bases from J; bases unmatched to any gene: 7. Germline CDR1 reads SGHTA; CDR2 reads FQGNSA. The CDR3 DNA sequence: TGTGCCAGCAGTCAAGGACAGGGGGCGTTTGGCTACACCTTC. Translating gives CASSQGQGAFGYTF.

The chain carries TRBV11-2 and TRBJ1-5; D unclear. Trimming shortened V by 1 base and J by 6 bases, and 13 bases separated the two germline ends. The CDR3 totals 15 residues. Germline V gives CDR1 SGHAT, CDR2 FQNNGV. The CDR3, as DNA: TGTGCCAGCAGCTTAGGACAAAGCCGCCCTCAGCCCCAGCATTTT. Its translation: CASSLGQSRPQPQHF.

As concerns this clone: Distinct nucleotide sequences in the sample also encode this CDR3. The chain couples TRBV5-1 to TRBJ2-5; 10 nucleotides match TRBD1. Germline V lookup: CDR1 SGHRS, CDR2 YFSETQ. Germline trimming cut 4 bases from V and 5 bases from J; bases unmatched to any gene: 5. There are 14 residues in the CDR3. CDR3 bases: TGCGCCAGCAGCCCCGGACAGGGGGGTGAGACCCAGTACTTC. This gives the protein CASSPGQGGETQYF.

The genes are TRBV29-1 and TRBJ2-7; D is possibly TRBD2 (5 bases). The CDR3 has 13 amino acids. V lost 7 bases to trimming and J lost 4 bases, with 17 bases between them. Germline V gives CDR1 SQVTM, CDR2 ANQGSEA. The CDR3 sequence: CSGGVGVGYEQYF. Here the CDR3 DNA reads TGCAGCGGAGGTGTCGGGGTGGGGTACGAGCAGTACTTC.

CDR3 sequence reads: CASSPGQGSNQPQHF. In DNA, the CDR3 is TGTGCCAGCAGCCCGGGACAGGGGAGCAATCAGCCCCAGCATTTT. The chain combines TRBV5-4 with TRBJ1-5; TRBD1 agrees at 10 bases. Germline V lookup: CDR1 SGHNT, CDR2 YYREEE (reference sequence). This CDR3 spans 15 amino acids. Trimming cost V 4 bases and J 1 base; bases outside gene matches: 2.

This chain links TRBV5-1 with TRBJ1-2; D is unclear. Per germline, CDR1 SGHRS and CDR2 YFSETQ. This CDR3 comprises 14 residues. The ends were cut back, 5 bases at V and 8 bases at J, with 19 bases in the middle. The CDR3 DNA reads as TGCGCCAGCAGGATGGCATATCGGAGAGGAGGCTACACCTTC. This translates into CASRMAYRRGGYTF. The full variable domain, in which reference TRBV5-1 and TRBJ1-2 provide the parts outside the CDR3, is KAGVTQTPRYLIKTRGQQVTLSCSPISGHRSVSWYQQTPGQGLQFLFEYFSETQRNKGNFPGRFSGRQFSNSRSEMNVSTLELGDSALYLCASRMAYRRGGYTFGSGTRLTVV.

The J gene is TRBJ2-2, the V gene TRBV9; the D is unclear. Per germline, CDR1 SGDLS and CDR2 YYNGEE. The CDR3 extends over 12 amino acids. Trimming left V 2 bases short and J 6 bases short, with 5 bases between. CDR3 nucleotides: TGTGCCAGCAGCGTCTTCGCCGGGGAGCTGTTTTTT. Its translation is CASSVFAGELFF.

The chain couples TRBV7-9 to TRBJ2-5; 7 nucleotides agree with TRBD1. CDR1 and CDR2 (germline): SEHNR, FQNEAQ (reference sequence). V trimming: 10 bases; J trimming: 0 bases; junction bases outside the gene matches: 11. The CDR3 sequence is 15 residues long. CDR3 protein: CATNPGQPYQETQYF. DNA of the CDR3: TGTGCCACCAACCCGGGACAGCCTTACCAAGAGACCCAGTACTTC.

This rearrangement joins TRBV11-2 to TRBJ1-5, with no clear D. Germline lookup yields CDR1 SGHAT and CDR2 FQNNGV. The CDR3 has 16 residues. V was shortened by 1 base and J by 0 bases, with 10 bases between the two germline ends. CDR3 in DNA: TGTGCCAGCAGCTTAGCGGCGGGATATAGCAATCAGCCCCAGCATTTT. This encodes CASSLAAGYSNQPQHF.

This chain's CDR3 is CASSPQGAGFSTDTQYF. DNA of the CDR3: TGTGCCAGCAGCCCCCAAGGAGCGGGATTCAGCACAGATACGCAGTATTTT. The chain joins TRBV3-1 (or the pseudogene TRBV3-2) to TRBJ2-3, with TRBD2 matching over 7 bases. Germline assignment: CDR1 LGHDT and CDR2 YNNKEL (reference sequence). Losses at the gene ends were 4 bases for V and 0 bases for J; bases not matched to a gene: 10. The CDR3 is made up of 17 amino acids.

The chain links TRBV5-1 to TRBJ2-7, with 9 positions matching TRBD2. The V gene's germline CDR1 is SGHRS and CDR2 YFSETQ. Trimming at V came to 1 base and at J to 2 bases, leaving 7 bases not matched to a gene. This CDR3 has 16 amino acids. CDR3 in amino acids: CASSLQPSGATYEQYF. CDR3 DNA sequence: TGCGCCAGCAGCTTGCAGCCTAGCGGGGCGACCTACGAGCAGTACTTC.

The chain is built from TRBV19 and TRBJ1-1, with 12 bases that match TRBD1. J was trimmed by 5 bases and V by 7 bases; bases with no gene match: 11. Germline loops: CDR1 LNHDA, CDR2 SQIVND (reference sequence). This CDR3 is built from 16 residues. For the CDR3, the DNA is TGTGCCAGTAATCCGGGACAGGGGGCCGGGAGGACTGAAGCTTTCTTT. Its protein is CASNPGQGAGRTEAFF.

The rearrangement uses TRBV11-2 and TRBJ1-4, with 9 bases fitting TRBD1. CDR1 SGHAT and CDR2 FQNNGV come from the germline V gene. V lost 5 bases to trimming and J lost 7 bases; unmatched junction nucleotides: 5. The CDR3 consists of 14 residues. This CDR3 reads CASSPRTGAEKLFF. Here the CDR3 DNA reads TGTGCCAGCAGCCCACGGACAGGGGCTGAAAAACTGTTTTTT.